Listed below are T cell receptor beta chains from one sample, sequenced in a study of beta chain features in type 1 diabetes. The protocol was immunoSEQ multiplex PCR, while the TCRdb copy is restricted to in-frame clones and leaves out a portion. This sample yields about half a million clones, of which 11% are seen a single time; 0.045% to 0.05% belongs to the top ten. Sequenced material: naive CD4+ T cells from blood. These TCRs come from a young woman in good health. The CDR3 runs from the conserved cysteine through the conserved F or W.

TRBV18,TRBJ2-5,CASSPDFGGQETQYF
TRBV2,TRBJ1-6,CASSTDSSYNSPLHF
TRBV10-3,TRBJ1-1,CAISESGLAFF
TRBV4-2,TRBJ2-3,CASSQGWRVTDTQYF
TRBV18,TRBJ2-5,CASSPKAETQYF
TRBV30,TRBJ2-3,CAWSVGRVSADTQYF
TRBV25-1,TRBJ2-3,CASSESGAYTQYF
TRBV27,TRBJ2-3,CASSIQMSTDTQYF
TRBV9,TRBJ2-5,CASSVVGGKETQYF
TRBV7-2,TRBJ1-5,CASSFLGPANSNQPQHF
TRBV7-9,TRBJ2-7,CASSLVDEQYF
TRBV29-1,TRBJ1-2,CSVERYRAGGYTF
TRBV7-3,TRBJ2-1,CASGSYNEQFF
TRBV7-9,TRBJ2-1,CASSEQGNEQFF
TRBV2,TRBJ2-7,CASSFGLGQAYEQYF
TRBV5-1,TRBJ2-1,CASSPRRISSYNEQFF
TRBV4-2,TRBJ2-7,CASSQGRTVTYEQYF
TRBV20-1,TRBJ2-7,CSARQRNEQYF
TRBV7-9,TRBJ1-3,CASSLTFSGNTIYF
TRBV7-9,TRBJ2-1,CASSLDRGYNEQFF
TRBV7-9,TRBJ1-5,CASSLGRDQPQHF
TRBV29-1,TRBJ1-1,CSVRYRAVNTEAFF
TRBV29-1,TRBJ2-6,CSVPQGSGANVLTF
TRBV30,TRBJ2-3,CAWSVDGRGDTQYF
TRBV7-6,TRBJ1-1,CASSLDRRLGNRGAFF